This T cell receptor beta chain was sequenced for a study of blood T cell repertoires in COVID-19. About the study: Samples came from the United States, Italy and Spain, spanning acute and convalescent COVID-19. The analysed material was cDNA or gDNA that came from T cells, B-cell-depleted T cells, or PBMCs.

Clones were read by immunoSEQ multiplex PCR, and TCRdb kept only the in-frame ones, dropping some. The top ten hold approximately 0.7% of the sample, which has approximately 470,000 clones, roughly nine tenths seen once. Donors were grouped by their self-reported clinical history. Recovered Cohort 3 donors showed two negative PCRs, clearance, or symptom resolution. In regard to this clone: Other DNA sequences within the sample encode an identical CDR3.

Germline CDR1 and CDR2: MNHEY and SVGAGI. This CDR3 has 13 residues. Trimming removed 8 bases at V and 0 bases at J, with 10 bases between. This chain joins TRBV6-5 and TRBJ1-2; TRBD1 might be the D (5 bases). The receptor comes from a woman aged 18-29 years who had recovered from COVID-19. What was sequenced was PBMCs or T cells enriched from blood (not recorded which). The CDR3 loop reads CASGEGPNYGYTF. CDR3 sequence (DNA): TGTGCCAGCGGGGAGGGGCCTAACTATGGCTACACCTTC.